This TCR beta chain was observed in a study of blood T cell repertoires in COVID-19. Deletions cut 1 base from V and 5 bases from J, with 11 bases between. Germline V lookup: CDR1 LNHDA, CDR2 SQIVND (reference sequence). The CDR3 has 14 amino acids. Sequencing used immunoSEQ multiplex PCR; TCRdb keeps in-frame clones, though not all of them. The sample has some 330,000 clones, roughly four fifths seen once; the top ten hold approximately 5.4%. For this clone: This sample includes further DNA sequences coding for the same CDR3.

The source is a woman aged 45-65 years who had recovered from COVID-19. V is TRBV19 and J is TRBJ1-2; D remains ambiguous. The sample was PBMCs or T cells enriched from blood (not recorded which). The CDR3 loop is CASSIVGRGYGYTF. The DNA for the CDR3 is TGTGCCAGTAGTATAGTGGGCAGAGGGTATGGCTACACCTTC. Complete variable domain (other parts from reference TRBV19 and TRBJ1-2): DGGITQSPKYLFRKEGQNVTLSCEQNLNHDAMYWYRQDPGQGLRLIYYSQIVNDFQKGDIAEGYSVSREKKESFPLTVTSAQKNPTAFYLCASSIVGRGYGYTFGSGTRLTVV.